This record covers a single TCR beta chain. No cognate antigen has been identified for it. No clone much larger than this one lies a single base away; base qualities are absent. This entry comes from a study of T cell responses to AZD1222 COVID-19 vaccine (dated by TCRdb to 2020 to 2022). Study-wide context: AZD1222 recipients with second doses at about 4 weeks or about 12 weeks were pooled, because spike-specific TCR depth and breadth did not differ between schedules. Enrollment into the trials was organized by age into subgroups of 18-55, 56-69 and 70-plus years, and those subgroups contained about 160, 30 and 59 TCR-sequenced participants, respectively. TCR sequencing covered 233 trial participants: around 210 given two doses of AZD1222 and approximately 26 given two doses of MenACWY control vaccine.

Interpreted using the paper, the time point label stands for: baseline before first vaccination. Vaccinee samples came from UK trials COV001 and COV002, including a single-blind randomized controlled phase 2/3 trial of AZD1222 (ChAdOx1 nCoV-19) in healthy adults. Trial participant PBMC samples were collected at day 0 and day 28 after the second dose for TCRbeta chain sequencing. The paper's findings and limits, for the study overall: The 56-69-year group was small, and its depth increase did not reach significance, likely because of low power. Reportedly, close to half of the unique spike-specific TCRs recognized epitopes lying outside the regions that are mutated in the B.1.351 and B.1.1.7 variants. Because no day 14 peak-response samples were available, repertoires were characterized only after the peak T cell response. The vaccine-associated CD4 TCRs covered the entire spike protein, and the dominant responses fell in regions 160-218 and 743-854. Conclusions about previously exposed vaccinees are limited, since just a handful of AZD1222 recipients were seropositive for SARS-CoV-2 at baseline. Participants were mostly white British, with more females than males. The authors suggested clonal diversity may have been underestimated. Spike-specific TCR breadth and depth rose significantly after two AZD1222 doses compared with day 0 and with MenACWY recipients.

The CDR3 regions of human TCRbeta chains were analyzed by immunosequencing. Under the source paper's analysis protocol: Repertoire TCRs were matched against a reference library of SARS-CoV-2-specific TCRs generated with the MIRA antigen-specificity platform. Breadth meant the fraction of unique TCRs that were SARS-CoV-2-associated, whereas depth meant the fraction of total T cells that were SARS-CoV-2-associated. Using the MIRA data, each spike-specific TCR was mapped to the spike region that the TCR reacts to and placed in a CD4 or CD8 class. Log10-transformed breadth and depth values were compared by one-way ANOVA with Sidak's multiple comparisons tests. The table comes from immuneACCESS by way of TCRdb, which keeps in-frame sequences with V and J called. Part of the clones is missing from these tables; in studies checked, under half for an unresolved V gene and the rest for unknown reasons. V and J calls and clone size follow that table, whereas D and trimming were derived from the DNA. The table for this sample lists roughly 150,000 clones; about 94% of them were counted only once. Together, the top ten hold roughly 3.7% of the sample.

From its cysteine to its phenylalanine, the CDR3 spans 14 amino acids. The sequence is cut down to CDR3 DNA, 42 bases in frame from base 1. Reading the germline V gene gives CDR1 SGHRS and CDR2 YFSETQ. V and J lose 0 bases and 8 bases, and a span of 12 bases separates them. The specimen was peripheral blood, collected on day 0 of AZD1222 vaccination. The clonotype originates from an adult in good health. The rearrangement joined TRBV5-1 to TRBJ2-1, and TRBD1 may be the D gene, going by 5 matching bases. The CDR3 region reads CASSLGGLSHEQFF. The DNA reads TGCGCCAGCAGCTTGGGGGGCCTCTCCCATGAGCAGTTCTTC. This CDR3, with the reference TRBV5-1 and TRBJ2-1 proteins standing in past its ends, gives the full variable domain KAGVTQTPRYLIKTRGQQVTLSCSPISGHRSVSWYQQTPGQGLQFLFEYFSETQRNKGNFPGRFSGRQFSNSRSEMNVSTLELGDSALYLCASSLGGLSHEQFFGPGTRLTVL.